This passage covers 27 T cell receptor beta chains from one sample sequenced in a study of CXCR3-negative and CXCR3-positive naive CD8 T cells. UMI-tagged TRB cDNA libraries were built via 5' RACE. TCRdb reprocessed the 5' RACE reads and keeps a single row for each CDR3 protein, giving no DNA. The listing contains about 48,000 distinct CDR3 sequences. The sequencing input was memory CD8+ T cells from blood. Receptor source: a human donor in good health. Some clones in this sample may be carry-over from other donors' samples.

This chain's CDR3 is CSVGGSGELFF. The V call is TRBV29-1, the J call TRBJ2-2; without DNA, the TCRdb call of TRBD1 cannot be checked. The CDR3 spans 11 residues. Germline loops: CDR1 SQVTM, CDR2 ANQGSEA.

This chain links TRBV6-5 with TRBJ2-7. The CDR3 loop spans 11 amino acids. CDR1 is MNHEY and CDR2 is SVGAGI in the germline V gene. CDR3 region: CASSYESQQYF.

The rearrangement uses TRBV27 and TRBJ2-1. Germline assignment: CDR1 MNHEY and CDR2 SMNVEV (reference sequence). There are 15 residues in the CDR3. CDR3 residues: CASSQSGRPYNEQFF.

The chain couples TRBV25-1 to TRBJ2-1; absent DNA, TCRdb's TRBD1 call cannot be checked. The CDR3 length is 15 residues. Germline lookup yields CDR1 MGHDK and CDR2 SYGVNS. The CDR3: CASSQYTTGGYEQFF.

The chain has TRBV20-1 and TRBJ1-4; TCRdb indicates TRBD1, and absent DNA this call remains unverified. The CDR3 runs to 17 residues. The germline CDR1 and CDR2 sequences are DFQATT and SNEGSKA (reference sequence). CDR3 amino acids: CSASPGANEIVGEKLFF.

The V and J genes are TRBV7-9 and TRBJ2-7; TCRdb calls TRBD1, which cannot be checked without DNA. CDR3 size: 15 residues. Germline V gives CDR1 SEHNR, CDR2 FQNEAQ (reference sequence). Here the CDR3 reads CASSEPGQAFYEQYF.

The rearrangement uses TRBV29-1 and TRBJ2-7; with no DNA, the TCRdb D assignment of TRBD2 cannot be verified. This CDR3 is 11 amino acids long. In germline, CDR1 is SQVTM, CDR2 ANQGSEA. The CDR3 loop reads CSVTRGDEQYF.

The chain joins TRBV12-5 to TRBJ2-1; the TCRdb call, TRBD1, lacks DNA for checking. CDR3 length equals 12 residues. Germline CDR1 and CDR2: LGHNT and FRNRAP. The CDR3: CASALGGNEQFF.

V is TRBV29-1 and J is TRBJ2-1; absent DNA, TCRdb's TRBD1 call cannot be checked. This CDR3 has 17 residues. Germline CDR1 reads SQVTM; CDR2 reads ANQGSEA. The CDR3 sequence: CSVEGEARVSSYNEQFF.

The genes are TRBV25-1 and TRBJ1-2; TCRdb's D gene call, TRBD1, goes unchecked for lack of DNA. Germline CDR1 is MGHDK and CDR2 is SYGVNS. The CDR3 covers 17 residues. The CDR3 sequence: CASSSPKEGGPNYGYTF.

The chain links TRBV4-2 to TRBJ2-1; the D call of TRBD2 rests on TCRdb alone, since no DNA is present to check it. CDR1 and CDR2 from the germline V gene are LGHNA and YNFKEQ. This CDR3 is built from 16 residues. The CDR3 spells CASSQDLEGGDGEQFF.

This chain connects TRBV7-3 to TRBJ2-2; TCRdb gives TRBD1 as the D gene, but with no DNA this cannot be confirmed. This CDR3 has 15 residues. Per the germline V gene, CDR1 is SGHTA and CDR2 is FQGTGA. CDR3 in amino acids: CASSSGTGATGELFF.

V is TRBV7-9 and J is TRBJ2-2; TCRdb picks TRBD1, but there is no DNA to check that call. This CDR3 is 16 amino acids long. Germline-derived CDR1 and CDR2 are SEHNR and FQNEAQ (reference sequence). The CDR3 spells CASSQDTGGNTGELFF.

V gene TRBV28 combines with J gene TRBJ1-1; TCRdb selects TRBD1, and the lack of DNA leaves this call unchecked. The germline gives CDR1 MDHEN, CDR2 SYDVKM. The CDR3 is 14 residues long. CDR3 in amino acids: CASSFTGVITEAFF.

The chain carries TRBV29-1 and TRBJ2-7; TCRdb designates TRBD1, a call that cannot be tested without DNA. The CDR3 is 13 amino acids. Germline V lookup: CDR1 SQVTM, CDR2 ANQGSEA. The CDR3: CGASRDRDYEQYF.

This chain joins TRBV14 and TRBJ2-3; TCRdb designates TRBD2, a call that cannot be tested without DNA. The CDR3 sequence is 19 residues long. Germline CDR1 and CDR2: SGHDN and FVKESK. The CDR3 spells CASSQDRRSLAAQTDTQYF. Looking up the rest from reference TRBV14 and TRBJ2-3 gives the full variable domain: EAGVTQFPSHSVIEKGQTVTLRCDPISGHDNLYWYRRVMGKEIKFLLHFVKESKQDESGMPNNRFLAERTGGTYSTLKVQPAELEDSGVYFCASSQDRRSLAAQTDTQYFGPGTRLTVL.

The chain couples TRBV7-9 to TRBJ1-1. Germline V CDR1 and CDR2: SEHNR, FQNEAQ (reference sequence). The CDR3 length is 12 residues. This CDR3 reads CASSPDTIEAFF.

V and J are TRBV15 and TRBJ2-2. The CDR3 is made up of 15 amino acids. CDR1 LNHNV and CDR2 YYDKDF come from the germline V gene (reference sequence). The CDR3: CATSRDLTNTGELFF.

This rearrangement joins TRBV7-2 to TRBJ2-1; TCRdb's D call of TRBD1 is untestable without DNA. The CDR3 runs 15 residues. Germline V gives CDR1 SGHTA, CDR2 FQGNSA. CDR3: CASNGQGYSWNEQFF.

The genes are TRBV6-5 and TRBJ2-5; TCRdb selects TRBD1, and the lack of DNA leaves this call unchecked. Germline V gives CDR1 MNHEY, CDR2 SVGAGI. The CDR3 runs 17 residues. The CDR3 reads CASSYSGRIPGTETQYF.

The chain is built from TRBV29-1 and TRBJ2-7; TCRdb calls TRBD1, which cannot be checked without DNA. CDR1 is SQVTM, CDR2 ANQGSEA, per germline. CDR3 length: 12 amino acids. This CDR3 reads CSARTGSDEQYF.

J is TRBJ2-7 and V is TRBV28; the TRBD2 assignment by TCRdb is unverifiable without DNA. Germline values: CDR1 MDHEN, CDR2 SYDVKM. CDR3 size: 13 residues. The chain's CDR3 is CASSGGPNYEQYF.

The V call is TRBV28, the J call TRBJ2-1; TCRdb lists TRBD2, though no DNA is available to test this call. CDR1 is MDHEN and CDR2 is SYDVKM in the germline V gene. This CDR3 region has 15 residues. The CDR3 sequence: CASSFRGQRSNEQFF.

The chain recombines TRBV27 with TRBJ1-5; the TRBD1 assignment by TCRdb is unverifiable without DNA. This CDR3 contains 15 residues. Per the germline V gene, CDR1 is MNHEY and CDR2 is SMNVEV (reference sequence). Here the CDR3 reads CASGLQQGSNQPQHF.

The CDR3 sequence is CAGGQPDNEQFF. The chain has TRBV7-9 and TRBJ2-1; with no DNA, the TCRdb D assignment of TRBD1 cannot be verified. The germline V gene has CDR1 SEHNR and CDR2 FQNEAQ (reference sequence). The CDR3 is 12 amino acids.

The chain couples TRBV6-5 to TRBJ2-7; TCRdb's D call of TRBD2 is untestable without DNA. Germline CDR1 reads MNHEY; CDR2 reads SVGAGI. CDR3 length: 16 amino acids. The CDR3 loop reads CASSPRQGPYYYEQYF.

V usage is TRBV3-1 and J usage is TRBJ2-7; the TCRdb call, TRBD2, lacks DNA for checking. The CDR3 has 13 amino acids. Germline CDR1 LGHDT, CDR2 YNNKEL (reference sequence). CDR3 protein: CASSEALDDEQYF.